This entry lists 9 T cell receptor beta chains sequenced from one sample in a study of OX40 agonist ivuxolimab in advanced cancers. The library was prepared using the immunoSEQ multiplex PCR assay. TCRdb limited this immuneACCESS table to in-frame rearrangements with V and J called. A share of clones is missing; checked studies link under half to unresolved V genes, and the rest is unexplained. Present in this sample are fewer than 40,000 clones, more than 70% of which were seen just once. Clones ranked in the top ten supply roughly 0.92% of the sample. This specimen was CD4+ or CD8+ T cells sorted from blood, taken in a trial of the OX40 agonist ivuxolimab. These receptors were obtained from an adult with an advanced solid tumor such as melanoma, head and neck, liver or kidney cancer.

The chain couples TRBV4-1 to TRBJ1-1; weak D call: TRBD1 (6 bases). V dropped 1 base and J dropped 3 bases, with 18 bases sitting between them. The CDR3 has 17 amino acids. The germline V gene encodes CDR1 MGHRA and CDR2 YSYEKL. DNA for the CDR3: TGCGCCAGCAGCCAAGGGGTATGGGGGGCAGAGGACACTGAAGCTTTCTTT. It is translated as CASSQGVWGAEDTEAFF.

This clone has a single count. J is TRBJ1-4 and V is TRBV5-4; 9 nucleotides match TRBD1. Germline trimming cut 1 base from V and 8 bases from J; bases unmatched to any gene: 6. The germline V gene has CDR1 SGHNT and CDR2 YYREEE (reference sequence). The CDR3 length is 15 residues. CDR3 nucleotide sequence: TGTGCCAGCAGCTTGAGAGGGACAGGGAAAGAAAAACTGTTTTTT. Encoded protein: CASSLRGTGKEKLFF.

The chain carries TRBV11-1 and TRBJ2-4; a weak D match, TRBD2 (6 bases). Trimming took 5 bases from V and 0 from J, leaving 11 bases between them. Germline CDR1 SGHAT, CDR2 FQDESV (reference sequence). The CDR3 consists of 15 residues. The CDR3 protein is CASSLGGTAKNIQYF. The CDR3 nucleotides are TGTGCCAGCAGCCTCGGCGGGACAGCCAAAAACATTCAGTACTTC.

V is TRBV28 and J is TRBJ1-3, with 7 positions matching TRBD1. CDR1 MDHEN and CDR2 SYDVKM come from the germline V gene. V lost 6 bases to trimming and J lost 0 bases; unmatched junction nucleotides: 8. The CDR3 is 16 residues long. CDR3 residues: CASSPTGTISGNTIYF. The CDR3 bases are TGTGCCAGCAGCCCGACAGGGACTATCTCTGGAAACACCATATATTTT.

This CDR3 is CASSMDRGETQYF. CDR3 nucleotide sequence: TGTGCCAGTAGTATGGACAGGGGGGAGACCCAGTACTTC. The J gene is TRBJ2-5, the V gene TRBV19; 10 nucleotides agree with TRBD1. The length of the CDR3 is 13 residues. Germline V lookup: CDR1 LNHDA, CDR2 SQIVND (reference sequence). V shed 3 bases and J 5 bases; nucleotides not matched to a gene: 0.

The rearrangement joins TRBV5-1 to TRBJ2-3; possible D gene TRBD1, 6 bases. Germline-derived CDR1 and CDR2 are SGHRS and YFSETQ. This CDR3 has 16 amino acids. Trimming took off 1 base at V and 1 base at J, with 13 bases between the two ends. CDR3 nucleotides: TGCGCCAGCAGCTTGCGTGCGGCAGGGGGCACAGATACGCAGTATTTT. Translated, it gives CASSLRAAGGTDTQYF.

The chain carries TRBV28 and TRBJ1-1, with TRBD1 matching 8 bases. This CDR3 has 14 residues. The germline V gene has CDR1 MDHEN and CDR2 SYDVKM. V trimming: 8 bases; J trimming: 1 base; junction bases outside the gene matches: 6. The DNA of the CDR3 is TGTGCCAGCGTAAACAGGGGGAGGAACACTGAAGCTTTCTTT. Protein sequence: CASVNRGRNTEAFF.

This rearrangement joins TRBV9 to TRBJ2-1, with a tentative D call TRBD1 (7 bases). Trimming removed 3 bases from V and 0 bases from J, with 19 bases in between. The CDR3 spans 18 residues. Germline values: CDR1 SGDLS, CDR2 YYNGEE. CDR3 DNA sequence: TGTGCCAGCAGCGCCCGAAAAGGGGGCGGGGTCTCCTACAATGAGCAGTTCTTC. This gives the protein CASSARKGGGVSYNEQFF.

The chain carries TRBV6-1 and TRBJ1-2; TRBD1 matches 7 bases. The CDR3 extends over 14 amino acids. The trim removed 4 bases at V and 0 bases at J, leaving 2 bases unmatched. Germline V gene sequence: CDR1 MNHNS, CDR2 SASEGT. The CDR3: CASSGDSANYGYTF. CDR3 nucleotides: TGTGCCAGCAGTGGGGACAGTGCTAACTATGGCTACACCTTC.